This T cell receptor (beta chain) appears in the sequencing data of a study of spatial heterogeneity in lung cancer (dated by TCRdb to between 2018 and 2021). About the full investigation: Samples were obtained from fewer than 80 patients with early-stage, untreated non-small cell lung cancer from the lung TRACERx cohort. In non-small cell lung cancer, the study quantitatively compared TCR alpha and beta repertoires across several tumor regions, matched nontumor lung, and blood. In the raw uncorrected reads, each unique combination of TCR and UMI appeared on average more than ten times. More beta-chain than alpha-chain transcripts were consistently detected, likely reflecting higher beta-chain transcript abundance. Follow-up PBMC samples were sequenced whenever available, and the median time to follow-up was roughly two years after resection. Nonsynonymous mutation counts, determined by whole-exome sequencing of tumor tissue, were related to TCR repertoire features. Both alpha and beta chains were TCR-sequenced in samples taken at surgery, namely 220 tumor regions, around 64 matched nontumor lung samples and approximately 51 PBMC samples.

The time point label, read with the paper, signifies: blood at routine non-recurrence follow-up after resection. Without any cell sorting, TCR sequencing was performed on whole RNA extracted either from tumor and nontumor lung tissue or from cryopreserved PBMC samples. Only patients with enough RNA available from two or more tumor regions were chosen for TCR sequencing. The CDR3 numbers 17 residues from cysteine through phenylalanine. Only the CDR3 DNA is retained, 51 bases long and in frame from the first base. V has 5 bases trimmed and J has 4 bases trimmed; junction bases matching no gene number 15. In the germline V gene, CDR1 corresponds to SGHNT and CDR2 to YENEEA. The protocol used for the library was 5' RACE. The sequencer was a NextSeq 500. To allow correction of PCR and sequencing errors, the TCR library protocol tagged every TCR cDNA molecule with a unique molecular identifier. The study's processing was this. TCR identification, UMI-based error correction and CDR3 extraction were performed with Decombinator tools. Expanded TCRs were defined as those above a frequency of 2 per 1,000, corresponding to the top 1% of the tumor frequency distribution. Renyi diversity was computed with the R vegan package after each repertoire had been subsampled 100 times to 5,000 TCRs. CDR3 similarity networks were constructed using string-kernel similarity of amino acid triplets, with links drawn between CDR3s whose pairwise similarity was above 0.82. TCRdb applied fastp at Q25 and MiXCR to the public reads, then kept only in-frame beta chains. Each entry is one CDR3 protein sequence, shown with its most common DNA and genes. The V and J calls were determined by TCRdb, not by the authors. Counted in this sample were about 45,000 distinct CDR3 sequences; approximately 24% of them appeared once. The ten largest clones represent about 7% of the sample.

Turning to this clonotype: Its antigen remains unidentified. No base quality values were provided; no much bigger clone lies one nucleotide off.

What the authors observed across the whole study: Ubiquitous expanded tumor TCRs were found in blood more often at tumor resection than at routine follow-up. Comparisons of baseline and follow-up blood repertoires included only 14 patients. Additional single-cell paired TCR alpha and beta sequencing was considered necessary to confirm, at a functional level, the hypothesis that regional TCRs recognize regional mutations.

The TCR comes from a female donor with early-stage non-small cell lung cancer. The chain employs TRBV11-3 and TRBJ2-3; TRBD2 matches 7 bases in the middle. The input for sequencing was PBMCs, taken at follow-up. The encoded CDR3 is CASSPGGWEGFADTQYF. The DNA reads as follows: TGTGCCAGCAGCCCTGGGGGGTGGGAGGGCTTCGCAGATACGCAGTATTTT.